The 3 T cell receptor beta chains below were found in one sample sequenced in a study of blood T cell repertoires in COVID-19 (dated by TCRdb to 2020 to 2022). Receptors were amplified or captured by the immunoSEQ multiplex PCR assay. The clones in this table, taken by TCRdb from immuneACCESS, are in-frame only. Not every clone is retained; where verified, under half of the shortfall comes from an unresolved V gene, and the cause of the rest is unknown. In all, the sample holds approximately 200,000 clones, and around 80% of those were seen once. Jointly, the top ten make up 7.5% to 9% of the sample. The sample consisted of peripheral blood. The receptors shown here come from a woman of 80 years or more with COVID-19, enrolled during active disease.

The chain couples TRBV7-2 to TRBJ1-4, with no clear D. Germline-derived CDR1 and CDR2 are SGHTA and FQGNSA. The V gene lost 1 base and the J gene lost 8 bases, with 11 bases spanning the gap. The CDR3 runs 14 residues. The chain's CDR3 is CASSLGGVDEKLFF. The CDR3, as DNA: TGTGCCAGCAGCTTAGGCGGGGTTGACGAAAAACTGTTTTTT.

The J gene is TRBJ1-3, the V gene TRBV9, with no clear D. The CDR3 spans 14 residues. V shed 2 bases and J shed 0 bases, with 6 bases lying between them. The germline gives CDR1 SGDLS, CDR2 YYNGEE. The DNA of the CDR3 is TGTGCCAGCAGCGTTACAGTCTCTGGAAACACCATATATTTT. Translating it yields CASSVTVSGNTIYF.

This chain connects TRBV6-1 to TRBJ2-7; 8 bases fit TRBD1. CDR1 MNHNS and CDR2 SASEGT come from the germline V gene. This CDR3 has 18 amino acids. J gave up 6 bases and V 3 bases, and 19 bases lay outside the gene matches. CDR3 sequence reads: CASSDRRTPGGAMAEQYF. The CDR3 DNA reads TGTGCCAGCAGTGACCGCCGTACTCCAGGGGGCGCAATGGCCGAGCAGTACTTC.